This T cell receptor (beta chain) was sequenced in a study of response to subunit inactivated influenza vaccine. Via MiXCR, TCRdb re-called the RT-PCR reads, giving one row per CDR3 protein. The sample has roughly 540,000 distinct CDR3 sequences; less than 25% are singletons. There are 14 residues in the CDR3. The germline V gene encodes CDR1 GTSNPN and CDR2 SVGIG (reference sequence). V lost 0 bases, J lost 3 bases, and 3 bases stayed unmatched. Another study also made use of these data, one on T cells expressing NK-cell markers. That report adds: TCR beta libraries carry UMIs added by 5'RACE template switching. The study drew TCR beta repertoires from sorted CD3+CD56+NKG2C+, CD3+CD56+NKG2C- and CD3+CD56-NKG2C+ T cells. Sorting was restricted to alpha-beta TCR T cells by an anti-gamma-delta TCR antibody in several experiments. Six or seven donors carried dominant NKG2C+ clonotypes that made up roughly 1.0-8% of their CD8+ T cells.

The material was CD4+ T cells sorted from PBMCs, obtained roughly 12 days after vaccination. The J gene is TRBJ2-3, the V gene TRBV30; 7 nucleotides agree with TRBD2. The clonotype originates from a man in his fifties who received an inactivated influenza vaccine. DNA of the CDR3: TGTGCCTGGAGTGTCGGGGGAGGGACAGATACGCAGTATTTT. Translation: CAWSVGGGTDTQYF.